Each of the 15 T cell receptor beta chains below was sequenced from the same sample in a study of control samples from healthy donors and cancer patients. The data were produced by immunoSEQ multiplex PCR, yet TCRdb's version contains in-frame clones alone and is incomplete. The table has about 120,000 clones, around 88% seen once. The sequenced material came from blood. These receptors originate from a man aged 35 to 55 in good health.

This rearrangement joins TRBV6-5 to TRBJ1-5; D perhaps matches TRBD1 (6 bases). V was pared by 7 bases and J by 7 bases, with 17 bases between. There are 14 residues in the CDR3. Germline V gene sequence: CDR1 MNHEY, CDR2 SVGAGI. The CDR3 reads CASTPLGARQPQHF. The CDR3 DNA sequence: TGTGCCAGCACCCCCTTGGGGGCGCGACAGCCCCAGCATTTT.

The chain is built from TRBV5-1 and TRBJ1-1; D is possibly TRBD1 (5 bases). The CDR3 spans 13 residues. Germline lookup yields CDR1 SGHRS and CDR2 YFSETQ. Trimming stripped 0 bases from V and 7 bases from J, with 10 bases between. CDR3 protein: CASSLEGRGEAFF. The CDR3 nucleotides are TGCGCCAGCAGCTTGGAAGGGAGGGGTGAAGCTTTCTTT.

This chain uses TRBV3-1 (or the pseudogene TRBV3-2) with TRBJ1-2; unclear D gene. The CDR3 is 15 residues long. V dropped 0 bases and J dropped 8 bases, with 16 bases sitting between them. The V gene's germline CDR1 is LGHDT and CDR2 YNNKEL (reference sequence). The CDR3: CASSQDGGRIGGYTF. CDR3 nucleotides: TGTGCCAGCAGCCAAGACGGTGGCAGAATAGGCGGCTACACCTTC.

J is TRBJ1-1 and V is TRBV11-1; 9 bases are a match to TRBD1. CDR3 length: 15 amino acids. Germline V gives CDR1 SGHAT, CDR2 FQDESV (reference sequence). V lost 3 bases and J lost 1; bases outside the gene matches: 3. CDR3 loop: CASSLLTGGNTEAFF. DNA of the CDR3: TGTGCCAGCAGCTTGCTGACAGGGGGGAACACTGAAGCTTTCTTT.

The V and J genes are TRBV4-1 and TRBJ2-1; D possibly corresponds to TRBD1 (6 bases). The V gene's germline CDR1 is MGHRA and CDR2 YSYEKL. CDR3 size: 14 residues. The V end was cut by 0 bases, the J end by 8 bases, with 11 bases between. The DNA for the CDR3 is TGCGCCAGCAGCCAAGAGACAAAGGGGGATGAGCAGTTCTTC. Translated, it gives CASSQETKGDEQFF.

CDR3 sequence reads: CASSVQENTEAFF. Here the CDR3 DNA reads TGTGCCAGCAGTGTACAGGAGAACACTGAAGCTTTCTTT. V and J are TRBV25-1 and TRBJ1-1, with a possible D match to TRBD1 (5 bases). The CDR3 covers 13 residues. V was shortened by 4 bases and J by 1 base, with 7 bases between the two germline ends. Germline CDR1 and CDR2: MGHDK and SYGVNS.

The rearrangement uses TRBV6-5 and TRBJ2-7, with D possibly matching TRBD2 (6 bases). The V gene lost 4 bases and the J gene lost 2 bases, with 12 bases spanning the gap. Germline assignment: CDR1 MNHEY and CDR2 SVGAGI. This CDR3 has 14 residues. The CDR3 loop reads CASSLRRDTYEQYF. The CDR3 DNA sequence: TGTGCCAGCAGTTTAAGGAGGGATACCTACGAGCAGTACTTC.

The chain couples TRBV12-5 to TRBJ1-6; D may be TRBD1 (6 bases). Trimming removed 3 bases at V and 3 bases at J, with 15 bases between. The CDR3 is 17 amino acids. From germline, CDR1 is LGHNT and CDR2 FRNRAP. This CDR3 is CASGLGWGRGYNSPLHF. The CDR3, as DNA: TGTGCTAGTGGTTTAGGGTGGGGCAGGGGCTATAATTCACCCCTCCACTTT.

In this sample, this clone turned up once. The rearrangement uses TRBV5-1 and TRBJ2-3; D possibly corresponds to TRBD1 (6 bases). The V gene's germline CDR1 is SGHRS and CDR2 YFSETQ. The CDR3 loop spans 16 amino acids. Trimming left V 6 bases short and J 5 bases short, with 22 bases between. CDR3 in DNA: TGCGCCAGCAAGGGTTGGGGACAAGGTGCCGGAGATACGCAGTATTTT. This translates into CASKGWGQGAGDTQYF.

V is TRBV6-1 and J is TRBJ1-2; D not certain. CDR1 MNHNS and CDR2 SASEGT come from the germline V gene. The CDR3 is made up of 14 amino acids. The V and J ends lost 3 bases and 8 bases respectively, with 16 bases between them. The CDR3 bases are TGTGCCAGCAGTGATGAGGGTCTCTTTAGGGGCTACACCTTC. Translating it yields CASSDEGLFRGYTF.

This clone came up once. The V gene is TRBV7-9, the J gene TRBJ1-1, with D possibly TRBD1 on 6 matching bases. The CDR3 runs to 15 residues. V was trimmed by 5 bases and J by 1 base, leaving 14 bases between them. The germline V gene encodes CDR1 SEHNR and CDR2 FQNEAQ (reference sequence). CDR3 loop: CASSALRQENTEAFF. The CDR3 nucleotides read TGTGCCAGCAGCGCACTCAGACAGGAGAACACTGAAGCTTTCTTT.

The CDR3 DNA is TGTGCCAGCAGCCGAAAACCGGGGGGTGAAAAACTGTTTTTT. It codes for CASSRKPGGEKLFF. The chain links TRBV3-1 (or the pseudogene TRBV3-2) to TRBJ1-4, with D tentatively TRBD1 (5 bases). The CDR3 extends over 14 amino acids. Germline V gene lookup returns CDR1 LGHDT and CDR2 YNNKEL (reference sequence). Trimming took off 4 bases at V and 7 bases at J, with 13 bases between the two ends.

The chain employs TRBV7-9 and TRBJ2-3, with TRBD2 matching over 9 bases. Germline CDR1 and CDR2: SEHNR and FQNEAQ (reference sequence). The CDR3 has 15 amino acids. The junction had 9 bases not matched to a gene; V was cut back by 4 bases and J by 7 bases. CDR3 sequence (DNA): TGTGCCAGCAGCTCTCTAGCGGGGCGGGGGAATACGCAGTATTTT. This encodes CASSSLAGRGNTQYF.

The chain uses TRBV30 and TRBJ2-1; D gene ambiguous. Trimming left V 0 bases short and J 9 bases short, with 6 bases between. CDR3 length: 11 amino acids. Germline-derived CDR1 and CDR2 are GTSNPN and SVGIG (reference sequence). The CDR3 sequence: CAWSVGLEQFF. In nucleotides, the CDR3 is TGTGCCTGGAGTGTAGGCCTTGAGCAGTTCTTC.

The chain has TRBV5-5 and TRBJ2-3; maybe TRBD1 (6 bases). Between the trimmed V and J ends, which lost 4 bases and 5 bases, there was a span of 17 bases. The V gene's germline CDR1 is SGHKS and CDR2 YYEKEE (reference sequence). This CDR3 comprises 15 residues. CDR3 nucleotides: TGTGCCAGCAGCAAAAATGGACAGCCTGGAGATACGCAGTATTTT. Translation gives CASSKNGQPGDTQYF.